The subject of this entry is one T cell receptor (beta chain). Here immunoSEQ multiplex PCR was the method, and the copy in TCRdb shows in-frame clones only, minus some. In the table there are approximately 480,000 clones, around nine tenths of which are singletons. This sample was included in a study of Ad26.COV2.S vaccination and SARS-CoV-2 variants. Germline CDR1 GTSNPN, CDR2 SVGIG (reference sequence). V was pared by 2 bases and J by 3 bases, with 10 bases between. The CDR3 has 13 amino acids. The treatment: about 20 received Ad26.COV2.S at low or high dose, single or two shots; about 5 received placebo; per-sample allocation not given. Day 63 after the first injection of vaccine or placebo was the sampling time.

This receptor was taken from a person between 18 and 65 years old who received the Ad26.COV2.S COVID-19 vaccine or a placebo. The source was peripheral blood, collected in a trial of Ad26.COV2.S vaccine versus placebo. V is TRBV30 and J is TRBJ1-1; D gene ambiguous. The CDR3 DNA follows: TGTGCCTGGAGTAACAGACCCGACACTGAAGCTTTCTTT. Its protein product is CAWSNRPDTEAFF.